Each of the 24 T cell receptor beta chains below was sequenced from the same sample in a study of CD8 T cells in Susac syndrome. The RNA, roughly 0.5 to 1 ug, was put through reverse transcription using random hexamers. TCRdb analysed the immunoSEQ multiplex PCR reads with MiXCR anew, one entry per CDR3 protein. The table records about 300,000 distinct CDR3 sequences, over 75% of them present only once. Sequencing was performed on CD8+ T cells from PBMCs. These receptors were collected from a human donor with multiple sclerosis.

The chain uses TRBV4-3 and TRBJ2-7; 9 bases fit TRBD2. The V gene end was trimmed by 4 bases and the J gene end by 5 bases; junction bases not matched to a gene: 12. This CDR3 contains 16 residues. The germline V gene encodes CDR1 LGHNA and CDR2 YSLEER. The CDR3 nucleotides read TGCGCCAGCAGCCGTGGTAGCGGGAGTTTTCAGGACGAGCAGTACTTC. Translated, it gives CASSRGSGSFQDEQYF.

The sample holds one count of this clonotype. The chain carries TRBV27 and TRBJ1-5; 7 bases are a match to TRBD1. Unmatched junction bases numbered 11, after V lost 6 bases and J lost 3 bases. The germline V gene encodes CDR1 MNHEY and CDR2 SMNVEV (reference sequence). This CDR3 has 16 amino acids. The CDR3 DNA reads TGTGCCAGCAGACCCTCCGGGACAGCCTTCAATCAGCCCCAGCATTTT. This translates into CASRPSGTAFNQPQHF.

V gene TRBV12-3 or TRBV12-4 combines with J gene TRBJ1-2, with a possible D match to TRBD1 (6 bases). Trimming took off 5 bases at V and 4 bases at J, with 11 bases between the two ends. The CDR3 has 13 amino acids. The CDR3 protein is CASSRWTAYGYTF. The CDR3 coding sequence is TGTGCCAGCAGTCGCTGGACAGCCTATGGCTACACCTTC.

The CDR3 loop reads CASSIELAGDPQYF. The CDR3 DNA follows: TGTGCCAGTAGTATCGAACTAGCGGGGGATCCGCAGTATTTT. The chain couples TRBV19 to TRBJ2-3; 11 positions agree with TRBD2. CDR3 length: 14 residues. J gave up 10 bases and V 3 bases, and 6 bases lay outside the gene matches. CDR1 and CDR2 from the germline V gene are LNHDA and SQIVND (reference sequence). The full variable domain, in which reference TRBV19 and TRBJ2-3 provide the parts outside the CDR3, is DGGITQSPKYLFRKEGQNVTLSCEQNLNHDAMYWYRQDPGQGLRLIYYSQIVNDFQKGDIAEGYSVSREKKESFPLTVTSAQKNPTAFYLCASSIELAGDPQYFGPGTRLTVL.

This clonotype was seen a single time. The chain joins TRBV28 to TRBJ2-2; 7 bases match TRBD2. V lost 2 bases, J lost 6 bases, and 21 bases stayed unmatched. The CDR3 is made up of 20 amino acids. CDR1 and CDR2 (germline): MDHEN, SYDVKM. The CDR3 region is CASSLNLVEAGDEKAGELFF. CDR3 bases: TGTGCCAGCAGTTTAAACTTGGTTGAGGCGGGAGATGAGAAGGCCGGGGAGCTGTTTTTT. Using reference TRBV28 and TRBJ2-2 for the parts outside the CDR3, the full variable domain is DVKVTQSSRYLVKRTGEKVFLECVQDMDHENMFWYRQDPGLGLRLIYFSYDVKMKEKGDIPEGYSVSREKKERFSLILESASTNQTSMYLCASSLNLVEAGDEKAGELFFGEGSRLTVL.

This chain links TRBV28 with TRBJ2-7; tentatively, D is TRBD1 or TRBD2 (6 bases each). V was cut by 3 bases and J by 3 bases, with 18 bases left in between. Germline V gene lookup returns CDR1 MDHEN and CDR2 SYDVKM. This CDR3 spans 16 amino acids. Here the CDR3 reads CASSLSFSGEVYEQYF. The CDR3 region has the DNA TGTGCCAGCAGTTTGTCATTCTCAGGGGAGGTCTACGAGCAGTACTTC.

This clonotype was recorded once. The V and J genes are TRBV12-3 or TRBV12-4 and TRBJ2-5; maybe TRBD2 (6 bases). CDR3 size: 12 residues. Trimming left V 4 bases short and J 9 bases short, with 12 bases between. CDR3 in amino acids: CASSYSPGAQYF. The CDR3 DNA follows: TGTGCCAGCAGTTACTCCCCGGGAGCCCAGTACTTC.

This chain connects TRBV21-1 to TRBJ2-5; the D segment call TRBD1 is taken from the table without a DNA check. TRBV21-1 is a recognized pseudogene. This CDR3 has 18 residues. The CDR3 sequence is CASSLSYGPGQGQETQYF. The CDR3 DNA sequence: TGTGCCAGCAGCCTATCGTACGGCCCGGGACAGGGCCAAGAGACCCAGTACTTC.

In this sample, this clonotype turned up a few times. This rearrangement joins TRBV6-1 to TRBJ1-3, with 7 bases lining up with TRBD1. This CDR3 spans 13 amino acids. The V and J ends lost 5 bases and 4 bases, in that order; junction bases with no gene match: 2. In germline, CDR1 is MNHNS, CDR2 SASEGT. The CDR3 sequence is CASSPGQGNTIYF. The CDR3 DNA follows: TGTGCCAGCAGTCCGGGACAGGGAAACACCATATATTTT.

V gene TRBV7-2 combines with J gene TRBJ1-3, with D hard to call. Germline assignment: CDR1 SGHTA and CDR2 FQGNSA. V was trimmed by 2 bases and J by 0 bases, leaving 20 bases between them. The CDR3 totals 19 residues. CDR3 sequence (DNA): TGTGCCAGCAGCTTAAAGCGGTATTGGCCGCACTACTCTGGAAACACCATATATTTT. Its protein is CASSLKRYWPHYSGNTIYF.

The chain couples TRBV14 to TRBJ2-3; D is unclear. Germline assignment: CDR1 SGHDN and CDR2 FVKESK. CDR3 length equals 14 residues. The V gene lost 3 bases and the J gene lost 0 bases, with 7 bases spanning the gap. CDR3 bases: TGTGCCAGCAGCCAGGGGATAAGCACAGATACGCAGTATTTT. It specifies CASSQGISTDTQYF. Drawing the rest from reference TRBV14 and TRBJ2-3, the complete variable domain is EAGVTQFPSHSVIEKGQTVTLRCDPISGHDNLYWYRRVMGKEIKFLLHFVKESKQDESGMPNNRFLAERTGGTYSTLKVQPAELEDSGVYFCASSQGISTDTQYFGPGTRLTVL.

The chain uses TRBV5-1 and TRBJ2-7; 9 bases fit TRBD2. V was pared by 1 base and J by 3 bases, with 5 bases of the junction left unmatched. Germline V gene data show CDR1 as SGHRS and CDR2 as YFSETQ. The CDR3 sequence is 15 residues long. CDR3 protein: CASSLTAGGGYEQYF. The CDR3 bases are TGCGCCAGCAGCTTGACAGCGGGAGGAGGCTACGAGCAGTACTTC.

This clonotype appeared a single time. CDR3 region: CASSLEGTGGPEQYF. DNA for the CDR3: TGTGCCAGCAGTCTCGAAGGGACAGGGGGCCCCGAGCAGTACTTC. The rearrangement links TRBV27 to TRBJ2-7; 12 bases fit TRBD1. The CDR3 consists of 15 residues. From germline, CDR1 is MNHEY and CDR2 SMNVEV (reference sequence). V shed 5 bases, J shed 6 bases, and the junction held 8 bases outside the gene matches.

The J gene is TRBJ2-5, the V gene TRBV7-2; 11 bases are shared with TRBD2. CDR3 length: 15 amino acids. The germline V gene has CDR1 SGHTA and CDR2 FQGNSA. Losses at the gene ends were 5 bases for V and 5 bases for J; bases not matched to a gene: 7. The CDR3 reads CASSNLAGGGETQYF. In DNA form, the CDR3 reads TGTGCCAGCAGCAACCTAGCGGGAGGTGGGGAGACCCAGTACTTC.

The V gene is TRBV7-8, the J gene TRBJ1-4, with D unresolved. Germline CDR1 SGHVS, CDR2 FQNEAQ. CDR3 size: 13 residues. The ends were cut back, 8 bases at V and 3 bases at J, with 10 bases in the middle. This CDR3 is CASGDNSNEKLFF. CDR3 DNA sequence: TGTGCCAGCGGAGATAACTCTAATGAAAAACTGTTTTTT.

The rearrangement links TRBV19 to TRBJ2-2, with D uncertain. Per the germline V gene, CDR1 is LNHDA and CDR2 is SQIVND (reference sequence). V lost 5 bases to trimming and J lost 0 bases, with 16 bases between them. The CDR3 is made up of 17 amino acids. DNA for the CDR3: TGTGCCAGTAGTTTGTCTTCCTATCCTGCGAACACCGGGGAGCTGTTTTTT. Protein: CASSLSSYPANTGELFF.

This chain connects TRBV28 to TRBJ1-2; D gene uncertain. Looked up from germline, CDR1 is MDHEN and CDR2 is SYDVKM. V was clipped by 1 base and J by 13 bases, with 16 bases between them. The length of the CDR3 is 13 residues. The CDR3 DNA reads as TGTGCCAGCAGTTTATTACCGGGTTTCTTTTCCACCTTC. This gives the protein CASSLLPGFFSTF.

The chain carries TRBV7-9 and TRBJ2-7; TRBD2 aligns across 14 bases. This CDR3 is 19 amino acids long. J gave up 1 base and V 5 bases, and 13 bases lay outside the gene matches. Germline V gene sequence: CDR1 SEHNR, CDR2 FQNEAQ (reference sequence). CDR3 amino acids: CASSQFPGLAGAWSYEQYF. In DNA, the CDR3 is TGTGCCAGCAGCCAATTCCCGGGACTAGCGGGAGCTTGGTCCTACGAGCAGTACTTC.

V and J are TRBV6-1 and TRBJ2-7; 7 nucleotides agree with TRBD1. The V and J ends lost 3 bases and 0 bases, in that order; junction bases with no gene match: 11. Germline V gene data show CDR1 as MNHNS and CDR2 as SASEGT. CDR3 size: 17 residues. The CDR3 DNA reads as TGTGCCAGCAGTGACCGGTGGCAGGGACAGCACTCCTACGAGCAGTACTTC. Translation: CASSDRWQGQHSYEQYF.

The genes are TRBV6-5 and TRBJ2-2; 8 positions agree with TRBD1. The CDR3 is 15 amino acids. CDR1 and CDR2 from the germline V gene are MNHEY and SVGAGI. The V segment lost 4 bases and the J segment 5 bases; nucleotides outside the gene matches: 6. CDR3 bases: TGTGCCAGCAGTTCGACAGGGGTGGTAACCGGGGAGCTGTTTTTT. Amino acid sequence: CASSSTGVVTGELFF.

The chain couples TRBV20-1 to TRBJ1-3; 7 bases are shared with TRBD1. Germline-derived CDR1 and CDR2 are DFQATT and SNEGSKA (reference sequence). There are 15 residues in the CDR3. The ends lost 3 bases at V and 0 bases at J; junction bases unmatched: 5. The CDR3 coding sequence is TGCAGTGCTAGGTTACGGGACAGCTCTGGAAACACCATATATTTT. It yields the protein CSARLRDSSGNTIYF.

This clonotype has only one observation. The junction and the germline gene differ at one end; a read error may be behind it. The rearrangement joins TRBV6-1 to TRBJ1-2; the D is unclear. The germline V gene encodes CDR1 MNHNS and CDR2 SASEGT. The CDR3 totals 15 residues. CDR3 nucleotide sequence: TGTGCCATCAGTGAGACCCGGTCTGGGGATCGTGGCCACACCTTC. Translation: CAISETRSGDRGHTF.

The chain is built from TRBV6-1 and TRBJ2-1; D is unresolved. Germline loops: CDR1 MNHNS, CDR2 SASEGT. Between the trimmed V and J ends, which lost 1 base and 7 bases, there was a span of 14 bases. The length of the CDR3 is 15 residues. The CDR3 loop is CASSEGRTALNEQFF. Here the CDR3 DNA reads TGTGCCAGCAGTGAAGGGAGAACCGCACTAAATGAGCAGTTCTTC.

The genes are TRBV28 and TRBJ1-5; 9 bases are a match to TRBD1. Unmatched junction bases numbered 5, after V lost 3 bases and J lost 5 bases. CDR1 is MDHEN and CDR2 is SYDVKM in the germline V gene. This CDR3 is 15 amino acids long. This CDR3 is CASSFDRGGYQPQHF. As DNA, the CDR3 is TGTGCCAGCAGTTTCGACAGGGGGGGATATCAGCCCCAGCATTTT.